These 15 T cell receptor beta chains originate from one sample sequenced in a study of cytomegalovirus exposure and HLA in healthy donors. PCR used 60 Vbeta primers and 13 Jbeta primers. TCRdb's copy holds only in-frame clones and misses some; the assay was immunoSEQ multiplex PCR. The sample has about 150,000 clones; about 82% are singletons. Material for sequencing was PBMCs. These TCRs come from a male donor in good health and CMV-seronegative.

The chain joins TRBV9 to TRBJ2-2; TRBD2 matches 9 bases. J lost 2 bases, V lost 0 bases, and 2 bases had no gene match. Germline V lookup: CDR1 SGDLS, CDR2 YYNGEE. The length of the CDR3 is 16 residues. The CDR3 sequence is CASSVGLAENTGELFF. CDR3 in DNA: TGTGCCAGCAGCGTAGGACTAGCGGAAAACACCGGGGAGCTGTTTTTT.

The rearrangement joins TRBV11-3 to TRBJ2-1, with D unclear. Per germline, CDR1 SGHNT and CDR2 YENEEA. CDR3 size: 13 residues. With 5 bases removed from V and 6 bases from J, the gap between germline ends came to 11 bases. The CDR3 DNA sequence: TGTGCCAGCAGCCAGGTCGGTGGCAATGAGCAGTTCTTC. Translated: CASSQVGGNEQFF. The complete variable domain, with remaining parts taken from reference TRBV11-3 and TRBJ2-1, reads EAGVVQSPRYKIIEKKQPVAFWCNPISGHNTLYWYLQNLGQGPELLIRYENEEAVDDSQLPKDRFSAERLKGVDSTLKIQPAELGDSAVYLCASSQVGGNEQFFGPGTRLTVL.

The chain couples TRBV27 to TRBJ2-6, with D uncertain. This CDR3 has 13 amino acids. Deletions cut 6 bases from V and 4 bases from J, with 7 bases between. Germline V gene sequence: CDR1 MNHEY, CDR2 SMNVEV (reference sequence). The CDR3 spells CASSPGGANVLTF. In nucleotides, the CDR3 is TGTGCCAGCAGCCCAGGCGGGGCCAACGTCCTGACTTTC.

The chain has TRBV18 and TRBJ2-3, with 10 bases aligning to TRBD2. The CDR3 is made up of 16 amino acids. The ends lost 3 bases at V and 11 bases at J; junction bases unmatched: 14. Germline-derived CDR1 and CDR2 are KGHSH and LQKENI. This CDR3 is CASSPDRAGGPIKQYF. The CDR3 DNA reads TGTGCCAGCTCACCCGACCGAGCGGGAGGGCCTATTAAGCAGTATTTT. The variable domain in full, completed from reference TRBV18 and TRBJ2-3, reads NAGVMQNPRHLVRRRGQEARLRCSPMKGHSHVYWYRQLPEEGLKFMVYLQKENIIDESGMPKERFSAEFPKEGPSILRIQQVVRGDSAAYFCASSPDRAGGPIKQYFGPGTRLTVL.

The V gene is TRBV6-1, the J gene TRBJ2-7; 9 bases are shared with TRBD1. Germline trimming cut 10 bases from V and 4 bases from J; bases unmatched to any gene: 11. The germline CDR1 and CDR2 sequences are MNHNS and SASEGT. This CDR3 comprises 14 residues. The CDR3 reads CATLDRGLQYEQYF. The DNA of the CDR3 is TGTGCCACCTTGGACAGGGGACTCCAATACGAGCAGTACTTC.

The chain uses TRBV5-6 and TRBJ1-1; D gene uncertain. The CDR3 runs 15 residues. The V gene lost 4 bases and the J gene lost 5 bases, with 18 bases spanning the gap. Looked up from germline, CDR1 is SGHDT and CDR2 is YYEEEE. DNA of the CDR3: TGTGCCAGCAGCCCACGGACGGGGAAGGGTACTGAAGCTTTCTTT. This gives the protein CASSPRTGKGTEAFF.

This clone was recorded once. This chain joins TRBV30 and TRBJ2-5; D is perhaps TRBD1 (6 bases). The CDR3 is 11 amino acids. Germline assignment: CDR1 GTSNPN and CDR2 SVGIG (reference sequence). Trimming shortened V by 3 bases and J by 7 bases, and 9 bases separated the two germline ends. CDR3 nucleotide sequence: TGTGCCTGGAGCATACAGGGGACCCAGTACTTC. Its protein is CAWSIQGTQYF.

The J gene is TRBJ2-7, the V gene TRBV9; TRBD1 matches 12 bases. Trimming cost V 0 bases and J 9 bases; bases outside gene matches: 7. Germline values: CDR1 SGDLS, CDR2 YYNGEE. CDR3 size: 15 residues. The DNA of the CDR3 is TGTGCCAGCAGCGTAGAGGGACAGGGGGCGGGAGGGCAGTACTTC. This codes for CASSVEGQGAGGQYF.

The V and J genes are TRBV28 and TRBJ1-4; no clear D. Germline CDR1 MDHEN, CDR2 SYDVKM. V lost 4 bases, J lost 7 bases, and 7 bases lay in between. This CDR3 contains 12 residues. The CDR3 region is CASSSGGEKLFF. CDR3 DNA sequence: TGTGCCAGCAGTTCCGGAGGTGAAAAACTGTTTTTT.

This chain uses TRBV28 with TRBJ1-1; D unclear. Germline-derived CDR1 and CDR2 are MDHEN and SYDVKM. V dropped 6 bases and J dropped 4 bases, with 6 bases sitting between them. The CDR3 covers 11 residues. CDR3 bases: TGTGCCAGCAGGGAGGCCACTGAAGCTTTCTTT. It translates to CASREATEAFF.

The chain recombines TRBV7-9 with TRBJ2-7, with 7 positions matching TRBD1. The germline CDR1 and CDR2 sequences are SEHNR and FQNEAQ (reference sequence). The junction had 8 bases not matched to a gene; V was cut back by 2 bases and J by 13 bases. This CDR3 contains 12 residues. The CDR3 DNA sequence: TGTGCCAGCAGCTTAACCCGGGACAGAACATACTTC. Its translation is CASSLTRDRTYF.

The chain joins TRBV11-2 to TRBJ2-7; perhaps TRBD1 as D (5 bases). Per the germline V gene, CDR1 is SGHAT and CDR2 is FQNNGV. The V and J ends lost 5 bases and 0 bases respectively, with 11 bases between them. The CDR3 is 14 amino acids. Here the CDR3 DNA reads TGTGCCAGCAGCAAATCCGACAGCTCCTACGAGCAGTACTTC. Translation gives CASSKSDSSYEQYF.

This chain joins TRBV27 and TRBJ2-1, with D hard to call. The V and J ends lost 3 bases and 0 bases respectively, with 9 bases between them. This CDR3 region has 15 residues. Germline CDR1 is MNHEY and CDR2 is SMNVEV (reference sequence). This chain's CDR3 is CASSFRDNSYNEQFF. In nucleotides, the CDR3 is TGTGCCAGCAGTTTTAGAGACAACTCCTACAATGAGCAGTTCTTC.

This chain links TRBV6-5 with TRBJ2-5; perhaps TRBD1 as D (6 bases). CDR1 is MNHEY and CDR2 is SVGAGI in the germline V gene. Trimming took 3 bases from V and 5 from J, leaving 19 bases between them. This CDR3 spans 16 amino acids. For the CDR3, the DNA is TGTGCCAGCAGTTATGAGCGGAAACAGGGCGGGGAGACCCAGTACTTC. Translation gives CASSYERKQGGETQYF.

This chain joins TRBV18 and TRBJ1-2; 8 bases map to TRBD1. The germline CDR1 and CDR2 sequences are KGHSH and LQKENI. V shed 5 bases, J shed 3 bases, and the junction held 2 bases outside the gene matches. This CDR3 contains 13 residues. This CDR3 reads CASSVDRDYGYTF. DNA of the CDR3: TGTGCCAGCTCAGTGGACAGGGACTATGGCTACACCTTC.